This entry features one TCR beta chain sequence. Its target is unknown. This sample was taken from a study of a mutant IDH1 vaccine in newly diagnosed glioma. Study-wide context: Treated patients showed a male proportion of around 62%, a female proportion of 37.5%, and a mean age of around 40 years. Previous treatment comprised radiotherapy, temozolomide, or both, mostly both. Study findings and constraints: Pseudoprogression appeared unlinked to shifts in leading peripheral T cell clonotypes. Most patients, around 93%, showed vaccine-induced immune responses.

TCRdb keeps only in-frame clones here, not all; method: immunoSEQ multiplex PCR. This table holds tens of thousands of clones, 91% found once. Sample time point: baseline, week 1 (first vaccination visit). Noted treatment: pre-vaccination baseline after standard-of-care therapy. Sequenced material: PBMCs, taken from a glioma patient treated with radiotherapy, temozolomide or both. This sequence was found in a man aged 45 to 65 with glioma.

In DNA, the CDR3 is TGTGCCAGTAGTATACGGCTTTCGACAGCAAATCAGCCCCAGCATTTT. This translates into CASSIRLSTANQPQHF. The V call is TRBV19, the J call TRBJ1-5, with a possible D match to TRBD1 (5 bases). This CDR3 contains 16 residues. V lost 2 bases and J lost 4, with 15 bases in between. Per the germline V gene, CDR1 is LNHDA and CDR2 is SQIVND (reference sequence). The variable domain in full, with the rest retrieved from reference TRBV19 and TRBJ1-5, is DGGITQSPKYLFRKEGQNVTLSCEQNLNHDAMYWYRQDPGQGLRLIYYSQIVNDFQKGDIAEGYSVSREKKESFPLTVTSAQKNPTAFYLCASSIRLSTANQPQHFGDGTRLSIL.